A single sample is the source of the 26 T cell receptor beta chains below, sequenced in a study of T-cell memory formation after mild COVID-19. MiXCR, run by TCRdb on the 5' RACE reads, gives a single entry per CDR3 protein. Of around 300,000 distinct CDR3 sequences in the sample, roughly a fifth were seen once. Material: PBMCs or a T cell subset sorted from them (not recorded which). These receptors were taken from a man aged 18 to 30 who had mild COVID-19 (a few samples of this study predate the infection). Cell type and time point are not known.

This clonotype was counted between two and nine times. The V and J genes are TRBV6-2 or TRBV6-3 and TRBJ2-1; TRBD2 matches at 8 bases. After removal of 6 bases from V and 7 bases from J, the junction contained 8 bases not matched to a gene. The CDR3 totals 14 residues. Germline V gene data show CDR1 as MNHEY and CDR2 as SVGEGT. The CDR3 loop is CASSPGTSWNEQFF. CDR3 nucleotide sequence: TGTGCCAGCAGCCCCGGGACTAGTTGGAATGAGCAGTTCTTC.

The genes are TRBV6-2 or TRBV6-3 and TRBJ2-1; 12 nucleotides align to TRBD2. V was pared by 2 bases and J by 6 bases, with 8 bases of the junction left unmatched. Germline values: CDR1 MNHEY, CDR2 SVGEGT. This CDR3 spans 17 amino acids. This chain's CDR3 is CASSYIHPGLAGNEQFF. The CDR3 DNA reads as TGTGCCAGCAGTTACATCCATCCGGGACTAGCGGGCAATGAGCAGTTCTTC.

This clonotype occurred a few times. The J gene is TRBJ2-3, the V gene TRBV7-3; D gene ambiguous. The CDR3 is 15 residues long. V lost 5 bases, J lost 3 bases, and 15 bases lay in between. From germline, CDR1 is SGHTA and CDR2 FQGTGA. CDR3 region: CASSARASSTDTQYF. In nucleotides, the CDR3 is TGTGCCAGCAGCGCGCGAGCTAGTTCTACAGATACGCAGTATTTT.

The rearrangement joins TRBV7-9 to TRBJ1-1; D remains unclear. The CDR3 is made up of 12 amino acids. Germline V gives CDR1 SEHNR, CDR2 FQNEAQ (reference sequence). Trimming removed 5 bases at V and 10 bases at J, with 14 bases between. For the CDR3, the DNA is TGTGCCAGCAGCCCGTTGACCGAGGTAGCTTTCTTT. Translated, it gives CASSPLTEVAFF.

The gene calls are TRBV6-5 and TRBJ2-6; 7 bases align to TRBD1. The germline V gene has CDR1 MNHEY and CDR2 SVGAGI. The CDR3 length is 16 residues. J was trimmed by 0 bases and V by 5 bases; bases with no gene match: 4. The CDR3: CASSRQGSSGANVLTF. The CDR3 coding sequence is TGTGCCAGCAGTCGACAGGGATCCTCTGGGGCCAACGTCCTGACTTTC.

The rearrangement joins TRBV7-9 to TRBJ2-5; D remains unclear. The CDR3 length is 16 residues. Germline CDR1 reads SEHNR; CDR2 reads FQNEAQ (reference sequence). V was clipped by 5 bases and J by 7 bases, with 23 bases between them. The CDR3 sequence: CASSPPTSRFPGTQYF. Written as DNA, the CDR3 is TGTGCCAGCAGCCCCCCTACCAGCAGATTTCCAGGGACCCAGTACTTC.

This rearrangement joins TRBV7-2 to TRBJ2-1; 9 positions agree with TRBD2. Germline loops: CDR1 SGHTA, CDR2 FQGNSA. V shed 5 bases and J 8 bases; nucleotides not matched to a gene: 7. The CDR3 extends over 14 amino acids. CDR3 sequence: CASSLTGTSYEQFF. The CDR3, as DNA: TGTGCCAGCAGCCTCACCGGGACTAGCTATGAGCAGTTCTTC.

There are a few counts of this clonotype. J is TRBJ2-7 and V is TRBV5-5; D not resolved. The CDR3 is made up of 14 amino acids. Germline lookup yields CDR1 SGHKS and CDR2 YYEKEE (reference sequence). V dropped 1 base and J dropped 0 bases, with 8 bases sitting between them. For the CDR3, the DNA is TGTGCCAGCAGCTTGCGGTATGCCTCCTACGAGCAGTACTTC. Translation gives CASSLRYASYEQYF.

V and J are TRBV9 and TRBJ2-1, with D perhaps matching TRBD1 (6 bases). The CDR3 runs to 13 residues. The germline V gene has CDR1 SGDLS and CDR2 YYNGEE. V lost 4 bases and J lost 10, with 15 bases in between. CDR3 sequence: CASSPRPDREQFF. CDR3 nucleotides: TGTGCCAGCAGCCCCCGACCCGACAGGGAGCAGTTCTTC.

In this sample, this clonotype turned up a few times. The chain joins TRBV20-1 to TRBJ1-5; 8 bases fit TRBD1. Per germline, CDR1 DFQATT and CDR2 SNEGSKA (reference sequence). V shed 6 bases, J shed 0 bases, and the junction held 7 bases outside the gene matches. There are 15 residues in the CDR3. The CDR3 nucleotides read TGCAGTGCAACGGACAGGGTTAATAGCAATCAGCCCCAGCATTTT. Its protein is CSATDRVNSNQPQHF.

This chain connects TRBV29-1 to TRBJ1-2; 9 bases line up with TRBD1. The CDR3 totals 14 residues. Germline V gene lookup returns CDR1 SQVTM and CDR2 ANQGSEA. Losses at the gene ends were 6 bases for V and 0 bases for J; bases not matched to a gene: 5. This CDR3 is CSVRTGETNYGYTF. In DNA, the CDR3 is TGCAGCGTAAGGACAGGGGAGACTAACTATGGCTACACCTTC.

V gene TRBV12-3 or TRBV12-4 combines with J gene TRBJ1-6; D call uncertain. V was shortened by 1 base and J by 7 bases, with 5 bases between the two germline ends. CDR3 length equals 13 residues. CDR3 sequence: CASSLVPNSPLHF. The CDR3 bases are TGTGCCAGCAGTTTAGTGCCGAATTCACCCCTCCACTTT.

The rearrangement links TRBV12-3 or TRBV12-4 to TRBJ1-4; D is perhaps TRBD1 (5 bases). Trimming removed 6 bases from V and 8 bases from J, with 16 bases in between. CDR3 length equals 14 residues. CDR3 nucleotide sequence: TGTGCCAGCAGCGAGAGAGGGGAAGGAGAAAAACTGTTTTTT. Amino acids: CASSERGEGEKLFF.

This clonotype was seen many times. The rearrangement joins TRBV6-5 to TRBJ2-2; no reliable D call. The germline CDR1 and CDR2 sequences are MNHEY and SVGAGI. The CDR3 has 14 amino acids. Trimming took 2 bases from V and 3 from J, leaving 7 bases between them. The DNA of the CDR3 is TGTGCCAGCAGTTACCTGGTCGACACCGGGGAGCTGTTTTTT. This sequence encodes CASSYLVDTGELFF.

This chain links TRBV20-1 with TRBJ1-1; possible D gene TRBD1, 6 bases. The V end lost 5 bases, the J end lost 0 bases, and 10 bases lay between the germline ends. Germline V CDR1 and CDR2: DFQATT, SNEGSKA (reference sequence). The length of the CDR3 is 13 residues. In DNA, the CDR3 is TGCAGTGCTTTACAGGGATTGAACACTGAAGCTTTCTTT. It yields the protein CSALQGLNTEAFF.

The rearrangement uses TRBV7-2 and TRBJ2-5; maybe TRBD1 (6 bases). V lost 5 bases and J 0 bases, leaving 10 bases between the germline ends. This CDR3 region has 14 residues. The germline gives CDR1 SGHTA, CDR2 FQGNSA. The CDR3 region is CASSQRGNQETQYF. The CDR3 nucleotides read TGTGCCAGCAGCCAAAGGGGGAACCAAGAGACCCAGTACTTC.

This clonotype showed up just a few times. V gene TRBV6-5 combines with J gene TRBJ2-1; the match to TRBD1 covers 8 bases. The ends lost 2 bases at V and 6 bases at J; junction bases unmatched: 6. This CDR3 contains 15 residues. CDR1 is MNHEY and CDR2 is SVGAGI in the germline V gene. DNA of the CDR3: TGTGCCAGCAGTTACACCCGGACAGGGACCAATGAGCAGTTCTTC. Translated: CASSYTRTGTNEQFF.

This chain joins TRBV10-1 and TRBJ2-7; TRBD1 aligns across 9 bases. V shed 6 bases and J 3 bases; nucleotides not matched to a gene: 9. Per the germline V gene, CDR1 is WNHNN and CDR2 is SYGVQD (reference sequence). The CDR3 spans 15 residues. The CDR3 region is CASSDPGTGIYEQYF. The CDR3 DNA follows: TGCGCCAGCAGCGACCCCGGGACAGGGATCTACGAGCAGTACTTC.

The genes are TRBV20-1 and TRBJ2-2; 7 bases agree with TRBD1. Losses at the gene ends were 5 bases for V and 3 bases for J; bases not matched to a gene: 3. CDR3 length: 13 residues. Germline V gene data show CDR1 as DFQATT and CDR2 as SNEGSKA (reference sequence). Written as DNA, the CDR3 is TGCAGTGCTGACAGGGTAGACACCGGGGAGCTGTTTTTT. Its protein is CSADRVDTGELFF.

This chain uses TRBV6-2 or TRBV6-3 with TRBJ1-1; D call uncertain. The CDR3 runs to 16 residues. Germline CDR1 MNHEY, CDR2 SVGEGT. Trimming removed 5 bases at V and 5 bases at J, with 21 bases between. The CDR3 here is CASSNGREVDWTEAFF. The DNA of the CDR3 is TGTGCCAGCAGTAACGGACGGGAGGTGGATTGGACTGAAGCTTTCTTT.

The chain couples TRBV7-2 to TRBJ2-7; 8 nucleotides line up with TRBD1. This CDR3 is 14 amino acids long. CDR1 is SGHTA, CDR2 FQGNSA, per germline. V dropped 5 bases and J dropped 7; count of bases not matched to a gene: 10. In nucleotides, the CDR3 is TGTGCCAGCAGCGTTACGACAGGGGCGAGGGAGCAGTACGTC. This translates into CASSVTTGAREQYV.

A remark on this clonotype: This may be a read error: a much more frequent sequence differs by one nucleotide. The chain couples TRBV9 to TRBJ1-6; D possibly corresponds to TRBD1 (5 bases). V was trimmed by 0 bases and J by 5 bases, leaving 6 bases between them. CDR1 SGDLS and CDR2 YYNGEE come from the germline V gene. The CDR3 consists of 14 residues. The CDR3 bases are TGTGCCAGCAGCGTAGAAGGGGATAATTCACCCCTCCACTTT. Amino acid sequence: CASSVEGDNSPLHF. Drawing the rest from reference TRBV9 and TRBJ1-6, the complete variable domain is DSGVTQTPKHLITATGQRVTLRCSPRSGDLSVYWYQQSLDQGLQFLIQYYNGEERAKGNILERFSAQQFPDLHSELNLSSLELGDSALYFCASSVEGDNSPLHFGNGTRLTVT.

This clonotype has more than one count but fewer than ten. This sequence joins TRBV29-1 and TRBJ1-1, with D maybe TRBD1 (6 bases). The V end was cut by 4 bases, the J end by 7 bases, with 16 bases between. CDR3 length: 13 residues. The V gene's germline CDR1 is SQVTM and CDR2 ANQGSEA. The CDR3 loop reads CSVAGGGLYEAFF. In DNA, the CDR3 is TGCAGCGTTGCTGGGGGCGGACTCTATGAAGCTTTCTTT.

This clonotype was seen ten or more times. The V gene is TRBV28, the J gene TRBJ1-2; D is uncertain. The V end was cut by 6 bases, the J end by 8 bases, with 13 bases between. Per the germline V gene, CDR1 is MDHEN and CDR2 is SYDVKM. The CDR3 is 12 amino acids. The CDR3 sequence: CASRPDWRGYTF. CDR3 nucleotides: TGTGCCAGCAGACCGGACTGGCGAGGCTACACCTTC.

This chain links TRBV24-1 with TRBJ2-1, with 7 bases matching TRBD1. The CDR3 contains 14 residues. Germline V gives CDR1 KGHDR, CDR2 SFDVKD. With 2 bases clipped from V and 8 bases from J, the junction kept 5 bases outside the gene matches. The CDR3 region is CATSDSTGFDEQFF. The CDR3, as DNA: TGTGCCACCAGTGATTCGACAGGGTTCGATGAGCAGTTCTTC.

The chain links TRBV6-5 to TRBJ1-4, with D perhaps matching TRBD1 (5 bases). CDR3 length: 15 amino acids. V gave up 7 bases and J gave up 8 bases, with 20 bases separating them. The V gene's germline CDR1 is MNHEY and CDR2 SVGAGI. The CDR3 DNA reads as TGTGCCAGCACCCCCTTTGGCAGGGCGGGAGAAAAACTGTTTTTT. Protein: CASTPFGRAGEKLFF.